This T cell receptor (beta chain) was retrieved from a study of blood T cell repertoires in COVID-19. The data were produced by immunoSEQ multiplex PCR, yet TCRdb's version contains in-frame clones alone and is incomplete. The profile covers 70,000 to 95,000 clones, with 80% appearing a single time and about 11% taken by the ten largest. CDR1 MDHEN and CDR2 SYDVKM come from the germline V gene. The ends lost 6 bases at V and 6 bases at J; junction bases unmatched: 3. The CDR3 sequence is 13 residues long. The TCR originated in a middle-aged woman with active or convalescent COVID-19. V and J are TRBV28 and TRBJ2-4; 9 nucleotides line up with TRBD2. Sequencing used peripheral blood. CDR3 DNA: TGTGCCAGCAGCCGCGGGGGGGTAAACATTCAGTACTTC. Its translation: CASSRGGVNIQYF.